The next 25 T cell receptor beta chains were all read from a single sample in a study of T cells in localized non-small cell lung cancer. Here immunoSEQ multiplex PCR was the method, and the copy in TCRdb shows in-frame clones only, minus some. The table lists over 70,000 clones, around 90% of them singletons. The starting material was PBMCs, obtained before any cancer treatment. The receptors derive from a woman aged 40 to 75 with stage II squamous cell lung carcinoma.

This chain connects TRBV28 to TRBJ2-7; a weak D match, TRBD2 (5 bases). Germline V gene data show CDR1 as MDHEN and CDR2 as SYDVKM. Trimming cost V 3 bases and J 4 bases, with 7 bases left between them. The CDR3 has 12 amino acids. CDR3 protein: CASSLREYEQYF. The CDR3 nucleotides are TGTGCCAGCAGTTTGAGGGAGTACGAGCAGTACTTC.

In this sample, this clone turned up a few times. The chain joins TRBV2 to TRBJ1-3, with a tentative D call TRBD1 (5 bases). Trimming left V 5 bases short and J 3 bases short, with 17 bases between. The length of the CDR3 is 16 residues. The germline V gene encodes CDR1 SNHLY and CDR2 FYNNEI. The CDR3 coding sequence is TGTGCCAGCAGTCCCCAGGGTTTGCTGGGTGGAAACACCATATATTTT. It yields the protein CASSPQGLLGGNTIYF. The variable domain in full, completed from reference TRBV2 and TRBJ1-3, reads EPEVTQTPSHQVTQMGQEVILRCVPISNHLYFYWYRQILGQKVEFLVSFYNNEISEKSEIFDDQFSVERPDGSNFTLKIRSTKLEDSAMYFCASSPQGLLGGNTIYFGEGSWLTVV.

This chain connects TRBV7-2 to TRBJ2-5; 12 bases line up with TRBD2. Germline lookup yields CDR1 SGHTA and CDR2 FQGNSA. V gave up 2 bases and J gave up 5 bases; unmatched junction bases: 6. CDR3 size: 16 residues. The CDR3 region has the DNA TGTGCCAGCAGCTTATCTAGCGGGGGGGCCTATGAGACCCAGTACTTC. This gives the protein CASSLSSGGAYETQYF.

This clone appeared once. The gene calls are TRBV6-1 and TRBJ2-7; 7 bases fit TRBD1. The CDR3 is 15 residues long. The V gene end was trimmed by 0 bases and the J gene end by 5 bases; junction bases not matched to a gene: 7. Germline CDR1 MNHNS, CDR2 SASEGT. CDR3 coding DNA: TGTGCCAGCAGTGAAGCGCCCAGGGGGACCCACGAGCAGTACTTC. It is translated as CASSEAPRGTHEQYF.

The gene calls are TRBV7-2 and TRBJ1-2; D is ambiguous. The V gene's germline CDR1 is SGHTA and CDR2 FQGNSA. V dropped 5 bases and J dropped 8 bases, with 12 bases sitting between them. The CDR3 sequence is 12 residues long. The CDR3 DNA sequence: TGTGCCAGCAGCCCCCCAAGCCCGGGCTACACCTTC. Residues: CASSPPSPGYTF.

In nucleotides, the CDR3 is TGTGCCAGCAGTGGGCAGGGGGTTGGGGAGACCCAGTACTTC. Translation: CASSGQGVGETQYF. The chain couples TRBV27 to TRBJ2-5; TRBD1 matches at 7 bases. V was pared by 5 bases and J by 5 bases, with 8 bases of the junction left unmatched. Germline V gives CDR1 MNHEY, CDR2 SMNVEV (reference sequence). CDR3 length: 14 residues.

This chain links TRBV19 with TRBJ2-7; D might be TRBD1 or TRBD2, each matching 7 bases. CDR3 size: 13 residues. Germline V gene lookup returns CDR1 LNHDA and CDR2 SQIVND (reference sequence). Trimming cost V 5 bases and J 6 bases, with 14 bases left between them. This CDR3 reads CASSSGGAGEQYF. The CDR3 DNA follows: TGTGCCAGTAGTTCAGGGGGGGCGGGCGAGCAGTACTTC.

The rearrangement uses TRBV5-4 and TRBJ1-2; possibly TRBD1 for D (5 bases). The CDR3 runs to 14 residues. Germline CDR1 reads SGHNT; CDR2 reads YYREEE (reference sequence). V was pared by 0 bases and J by 9 bases, with 15 bases between. In DNA form, the CDR3 reads TGTGCCAGCAGCTTGGAGCTCGGGGACGCGAGCTACACCTTC. Protein product: CASSLELGDASYTF.

The V gene is TRBV19, the J gene TRBJ1-2, with D perhaps matching TRBD1 (6 bases). The V end lost 7 bases, the J end lost 2 bases, and 11 bases lay between the germline ends. This CDR3 comprises 13 residues. The germline V gene has CDR1 LNHDA and CDR2 SQIVND (reference sequence). The CDR3 reads CASMGAVNYGYTF. In DNA form, the CDR3 reads TGTGCCAGTATGGGGGCCGTGAACTATGGCTACACCTTC. Full variable domain (rest looked up from reference TRBV19 and TRBJ1-2): DGGITQSPKYLFRKEGQNVTLSCEQNLNHDAMYWYRQDPGQGLRLIYYSQIVNDFQKGDIAEGYSVSREKKESFPLTVTSAQKNPTAFYLCASMGAVNYGYTFGSGTRLTVV.

The rearrangement links TRBV27 to TRBJ2-1; 8 nucleotides line up with TRBD2. The CDR3 consists of 15 residues. Trimming cost V 6 bases and J 5 bases; bases outside gene matches: 9. Germline values: CDR1 MNHEY, CDR2 SMNVEV (reference sequence). CDR3 region: CASSRVALADNEQFF. In nucleotides, the CDR3 is TGTGCCAGCAGCCGAGTTGCACTAGCGGACAATGAGCAGTTCTTC.

This clone was observed a handful of times. The V and J genes are TRBV7-6 and TRBJ2-2; a possible D gene is TRBD1 (7 bases). There are 19 residues in the CDR3. Germline CDR1 and CDR2: SGHVS and FNYEAQ. V was pared by 1 base and J by 2 bases, with 20 bases between. DNA of the CDR3: TGTGCCAGCAGCTTAGAACCCCCAGGGGGGTATTCTAACACCGGGGAGCTGTTTTTT. It specifies CASSLEPPGGYSNTGELFF.

This clone was observed a single time. The chain has TRBV5-6 and TRBJ1-2; 7 bases align to TRBD1. The CDR3 runs 14 residues. The V and J ends lost 3 bases and 4 bases, in that order; junction bases with no gene match: 6. Per the germline V gene, CDR1 is SGHDT and CDR2 is YYEEEE. The CDR3 nucleotides read TGTGCCAGCAGCTCGGGACAGCCTAGCTATGGCTACACCTTC. This encodes CASSSGQPSYGYTF. The variable domain in full, with the rest retrieved from reference TRBV5-6 and TRBJ1-2, is DAGVTQSPTHLIKTRGQQVTLRCSPKSGHDTVSWYQQALGQGPQFIFQYYEEEERQRGNFPDRFSGHQFPNYSSELNVNALLLGDSALYLCASSSGQPSYGYTFGSGTRLTVV.

A single count supports this clone. V and J are TRBV6-1 and TRBJ2-7, with D perhaps TRBD2 (6 bases). Deletions cut 3 bases from V and 0 bases from J, with 9 bases between. Germline V gene data show CDR1 as MNHNS and CDR2 as SASEGT. The CDR3 totals 14 residues. The CDR3 DNA follows: TGTGCCAGCAGTGAGGGGGGACCCTCCTACGAGCAGTACTTC. This codes for CASSEGGPSYEQYF.

A single count supports this clone. The chain combines TRBV6-5 with TRBJ1-1, with a possible D match to TRBD1 (6 bases). The CDR3 runs to 14 residues. The ends were cut back, 6 bases at V and 4 bases at J, with 15 bases in the middle. In germline, CDR1 is MNHEY, CDR2 SVGAGI. CDR3 DNA: TGTGCCAGCAGCCTCAACAGGGCGAGCACTGAAGCTTTCTTT. Residues: CASSLNRASTEAFF.

The V gene is TRBV27, the J gene TRBJ2-7; 12 bases line up with TRBD2. The CDR3 length is 17 residues. After removal of 6 bases from V and 4 bases from J, the junction contained 13 bases not matched to a gene. Germline V lookup: CDR1 MNHEY, CDR2 SMNVEV (reference sequence). CDR3 nucleotide sequence: TGTGCCAGCAGCCCCTACGGGACTAGCGGGCACATTTACGAGCAGTACTTC. This gives the protein CASSPYGTSGHIYEQYF.

This sequence joins TRBV28 and TRBJ1-2; perhaps TRBD1 as D (6 bases). The germline V and J ends were trimmed by 5 bases and 3 bases, with 13 bases remaining between them. The CDR3 is made up of 14 amino acids. Germline lookup yields CDR1 MDHEN and CDR2 SYDVKM. CDR3: CASSLGQPDYGYTF. CDR3 coding DNA: TGTGCCAGCAGTCTCGGACAGCCAGACTATGGCTACACCTTC.

J is TRBJ1-2 and V is TRBV27; D unresolved. Germline CDR1 reads MNHEY; CDR2 reads SMNVEV (reference sequence). The germline V and J ends were trimmed by 5 bases and 0 bases, with 13 bases remaining between them. The CDR3 has 15 residues. The CDR3 DNA is TGTGCCAGCAGTACTGAGGCGACTCCTAACTATGGCTACACCTTC. It translates to CASSTEATPNYGYTF.

This rearrangement joins TRBV5-1 to TRBJ2-7, with a possible D match to TRBD2 (7 bases). The germline V gene has CDR1 SGHRS and CDR2 YFSETQ. Trimming took 4 bases from V and 3 from J, leaving 14 bases between them. The CDR3 is 14 amino acids. This CDR3 is CASSRSGGDYEQYF. DNA for the CDR3: TGCGCCAGCAGCCGTTCGGGGGGCGACTACGAGCAGTACTTC.

The chain recombines TRBV27 with TRBJ2-7; 7 nucleotides match TRBD2. The CDR3 spans 13 residues. Germline CDR1 MNHEY, CDR2 SMNVEV (reference sequence). V shed 3 bases, J shed 5 bases, and the junction held 4 bases outside the gene matches. In DNA form, the CDR3 reads TGTGCCAGCAGTTTTTGGAGCGGGAACGAGCAGTACTTC. It translates to CASSFWSGNEQYF.

The sample holds one count of this clone. The genes are TRBV6-6 and TRBJ2-5; TRBD1 matches 9 bases. CDR3 length: 11 residues. The ends lost 10 bases at V and 5 bases at J; junction bases unmatched: 2. Germline V gene data show CDR1 as MNHNY and CDR2 as SVGAGI (reference sequence). The CDR3 protein is CATGQGETQYF. The CDR3 DNA reads as TGTGCCACCGGACAGGGGGAGACCCAGTACTTC.

This chain connects TRBV2 to TRBJ2-4; either TRBD1 or TRBD2 may supply D (5 bases each). This CDR3 contains 13 residues. Trimming cost V 6 bases and J 4 bases, with 10 bases left between them. Germline V gives CDR1 SNHLY, CDR2 FYNNEI. The CDR3 DNA reads as TGTGCCAGCAGGGTCTGGGGGAAAAACATTCAGTACTTC. This sequence encodes CASRVWGKNIQYF.

The rearrangement links TRBV28 to TRBJ1-2, with D uncertain. Looked up from germline, CDR1 is MDHEN and CDR2 is SYDVKM. The V end lost 5 bases, the J end lost 0 bases, and 16 bases lay between the germline ends. The CDR3 is made up of 16 amino acids. The CDR3, as DNA: TGTGCCAGCAGTACCCCGTCACAATTAGCTAACTATGGCTACACCTTC. Translated, it gives CASSTPSQLANYGYTF.

This clone was observed once. J is TRBJ1-2 and V is TRBV27; D unresolved. Germline V gene data show CDR1 as MNHEY and CDR2 as SMNVEV (reference sequence). The CDR3 totals 14 residues. The V end was cut by 3 bases, the J end by 6 bases, with 14 bases between. The CDR3 DNA follows: TGTGCCAGCAGTTTTTCTAGAAGCTGGAATGGCTACACCTTC. It yields the protein CASSFSRSWNGYTF.

The chain recombines TRBV5-1 with TRBJ2-3; 8 bases align to TRBD2. After removal of 4 bases from V and 2 bases from J, the junction contained 9 bases not matched to a gene. The CDR3 contains 16 residues. Germline V gene sequence: CDR1 SGHRS, CDR2 YFSETQ. CDR3 in amino acids: CASSPGGTSVTDTQYF. The CDR3 DNA follows: TGCGCCAGCAGCCCGGGGGGGACTAGTGTCACAGATACGCAGTATTTT.

The V gene is TRBV7-2, the J gene TRBJ2-1, with D maybe TRBD2 (5 bases). Trimming took off 1 base at V and 6 bases at J, with 13 bases between the two ends. Germline V gene data show CDR1 as SGHTA and CDR2 as FQGNSA. The CDR3 has 15 amino acids. In DNA, the CDR3 is TGTGCCAGCAGCTTAGGAGGGTATTCGATCAATGAGCAGTTCTTC. It specifies CASSLGGYSINEQFF.